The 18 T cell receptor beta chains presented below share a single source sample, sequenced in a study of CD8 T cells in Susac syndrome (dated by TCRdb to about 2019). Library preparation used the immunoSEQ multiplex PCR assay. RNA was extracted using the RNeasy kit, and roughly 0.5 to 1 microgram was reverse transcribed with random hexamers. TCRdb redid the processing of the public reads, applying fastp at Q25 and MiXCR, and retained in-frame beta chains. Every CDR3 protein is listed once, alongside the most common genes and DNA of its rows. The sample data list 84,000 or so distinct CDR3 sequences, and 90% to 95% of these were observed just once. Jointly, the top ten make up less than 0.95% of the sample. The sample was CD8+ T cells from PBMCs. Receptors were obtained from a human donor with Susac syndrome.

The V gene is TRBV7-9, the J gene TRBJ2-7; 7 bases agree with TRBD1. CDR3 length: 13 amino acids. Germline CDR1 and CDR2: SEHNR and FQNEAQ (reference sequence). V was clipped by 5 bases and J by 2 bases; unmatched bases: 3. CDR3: CASSAGTAYEQYF. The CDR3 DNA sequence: TGTGCCAGCAGCGCCGGGACAGCCTACGAGCAGTACTTC. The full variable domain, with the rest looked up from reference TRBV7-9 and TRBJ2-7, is DTGVSQNPRHKITKRGQNVTFRCDPISEHNRLYWYRQTLGQGPEFLTYFQNEAQLEKSRLLSDRFSAERPKGSFSTLEIQRTEQGDSAMYLCASSAGTAYEQYFGPGTRLTVT.

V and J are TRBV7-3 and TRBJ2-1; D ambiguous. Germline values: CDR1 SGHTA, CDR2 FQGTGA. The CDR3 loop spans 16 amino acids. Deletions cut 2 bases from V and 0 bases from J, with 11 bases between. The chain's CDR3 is CASSLEAASSYNEQFF. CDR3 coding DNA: TGTGCCAGCAGCTTAGAAGCAGCTAGCTCCTACAATGAGCAGTTCTTC. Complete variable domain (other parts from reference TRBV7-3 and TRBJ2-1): GAGVSQTPSNKVTEKGKYVELRCDPISGHTALYWYRQSLGQGPEFLIYFQGTGAADDSGLPNDRFFAVRPEGSVSTLKIQRTERGDSAVYLCASSLEAASSYNEQFFGPGTRLTVL.

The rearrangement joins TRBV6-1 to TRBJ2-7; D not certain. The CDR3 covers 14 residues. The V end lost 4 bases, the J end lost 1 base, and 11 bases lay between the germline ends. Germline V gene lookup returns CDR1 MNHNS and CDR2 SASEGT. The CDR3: CASSVSRVSYEQYF. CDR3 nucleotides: TGTGCCAGCAGTGTCTCTCGGGTGTCCTACGAGCAGTACTTC.

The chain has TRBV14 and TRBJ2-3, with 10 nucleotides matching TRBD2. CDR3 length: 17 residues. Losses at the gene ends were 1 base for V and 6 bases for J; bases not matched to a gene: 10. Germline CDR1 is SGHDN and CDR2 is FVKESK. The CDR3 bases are TGTGCCAGCAGCCAAGCGCATCTAGCGGGAGCTGAGGATACGCAGTATTTT. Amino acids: CASSQAHLAGAEDTQYF.

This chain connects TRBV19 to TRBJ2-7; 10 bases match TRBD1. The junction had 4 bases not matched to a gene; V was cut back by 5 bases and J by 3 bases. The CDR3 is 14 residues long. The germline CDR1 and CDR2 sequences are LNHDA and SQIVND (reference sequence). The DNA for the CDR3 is TGTGCCAGTAGTGAGACAGGGGGCGTCTACGAGCAGTACTTC. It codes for CASSETGGVYEQYF.

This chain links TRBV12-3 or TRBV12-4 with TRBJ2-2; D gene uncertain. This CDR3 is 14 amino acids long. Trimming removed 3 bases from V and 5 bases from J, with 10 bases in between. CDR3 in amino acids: CASSFGLVTGELFF. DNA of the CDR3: TGTGCCAGCAGTTTTGGGCTAGTGACCGGGGAGCTGTTTTTT.

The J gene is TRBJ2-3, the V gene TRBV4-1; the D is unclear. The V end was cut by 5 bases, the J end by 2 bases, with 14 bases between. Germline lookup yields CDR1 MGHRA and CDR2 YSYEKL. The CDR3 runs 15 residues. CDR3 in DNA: TGCGCCAGCAGCACAAGCTTAGCCTCCACAGATACGCAGTATTTT. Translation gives CASSTSLASTDTQYF.

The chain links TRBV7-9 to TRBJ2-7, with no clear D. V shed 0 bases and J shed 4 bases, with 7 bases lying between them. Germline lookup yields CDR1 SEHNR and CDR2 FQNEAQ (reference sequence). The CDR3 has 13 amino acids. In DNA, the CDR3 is TGTGCCAGCAGCTTAGCAGAAGGATACGAGCAGTACTTC. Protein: CASSLAEGYEQYF.

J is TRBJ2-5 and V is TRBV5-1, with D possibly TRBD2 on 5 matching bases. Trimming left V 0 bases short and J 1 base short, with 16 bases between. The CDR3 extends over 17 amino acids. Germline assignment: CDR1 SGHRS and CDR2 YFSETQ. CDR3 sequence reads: CASSLGPTGILQETQYF. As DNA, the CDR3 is TGCGCCAGCAGCTTGGGGCCAACCGGGATACTCCAAGAGACCCAGTACTTC.

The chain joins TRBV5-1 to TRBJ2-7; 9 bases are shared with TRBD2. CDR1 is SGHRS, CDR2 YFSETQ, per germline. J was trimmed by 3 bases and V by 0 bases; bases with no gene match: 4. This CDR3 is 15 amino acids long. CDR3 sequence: CASSLETSGLYEQYF. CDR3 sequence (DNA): TGCGCCAGCAGCTTGGAGACTAGCGGACTCTACGAGCAGTACTTC.

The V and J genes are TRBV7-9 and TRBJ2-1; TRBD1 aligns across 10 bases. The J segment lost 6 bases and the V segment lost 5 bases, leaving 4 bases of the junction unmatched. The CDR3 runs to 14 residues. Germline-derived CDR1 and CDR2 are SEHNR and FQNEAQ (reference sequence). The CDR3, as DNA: TGTGCCAGCAGCGAGCGACAGGGGGCCAATGAGCAGTTCTTC. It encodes CASSERQGANEQFF.

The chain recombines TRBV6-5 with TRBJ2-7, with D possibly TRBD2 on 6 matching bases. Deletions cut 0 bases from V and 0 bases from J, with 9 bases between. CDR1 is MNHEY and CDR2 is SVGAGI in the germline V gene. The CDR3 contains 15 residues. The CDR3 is CASSYSEEGSYEQYF. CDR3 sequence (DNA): TGTGCCAGCAGTTACTCGGAGGAGGGCTCCTACGAGCAGTACTTC.

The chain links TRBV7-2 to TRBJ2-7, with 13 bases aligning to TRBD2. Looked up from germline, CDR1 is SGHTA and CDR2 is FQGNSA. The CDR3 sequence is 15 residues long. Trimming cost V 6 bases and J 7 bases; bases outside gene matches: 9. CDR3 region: CASSLGLAGSWEQYF. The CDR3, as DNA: TGTGCCAGCAGTTTGGGACTAGCGGGATCTTGGGAGCAGTACTTC. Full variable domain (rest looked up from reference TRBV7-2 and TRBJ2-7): GAGVSQSPSNKVTEKGKDVELRCDPISGHTALYWYRQSLGQGLEFLIYFQGNSAPDKSGLPSDRFSAERTGGSVSTLTIQRTQQEDSAVYLCASSLGLAGSWEQYFGPGTRLTVT.

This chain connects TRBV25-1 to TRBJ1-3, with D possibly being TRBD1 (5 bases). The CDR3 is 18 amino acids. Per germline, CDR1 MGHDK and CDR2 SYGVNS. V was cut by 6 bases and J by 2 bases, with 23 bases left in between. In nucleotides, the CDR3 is TGTGCCAGCAGCTCGACCGCCGGGGACCGCCAGGCTGGAAACACCATATATTTT. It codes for CASSSTAGDRQAGNTIYF.

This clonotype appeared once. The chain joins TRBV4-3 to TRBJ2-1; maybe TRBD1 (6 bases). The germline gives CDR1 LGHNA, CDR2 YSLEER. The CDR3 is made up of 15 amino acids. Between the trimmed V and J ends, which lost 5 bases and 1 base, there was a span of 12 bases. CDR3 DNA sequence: TGCGCCAGCAGCTGGACAGCCTCGTCCTACAATGAGCAGTTCTTC. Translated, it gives CASSWTASSYNEQFF.

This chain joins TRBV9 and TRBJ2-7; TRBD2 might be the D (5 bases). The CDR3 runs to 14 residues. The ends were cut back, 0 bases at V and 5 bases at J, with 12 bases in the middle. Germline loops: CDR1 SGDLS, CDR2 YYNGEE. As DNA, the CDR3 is TGTGCCAGCAGCGTAGGGTCGGGGTTCGACGAGCAGTACTTC. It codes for CASSVGSGFDEQYF.

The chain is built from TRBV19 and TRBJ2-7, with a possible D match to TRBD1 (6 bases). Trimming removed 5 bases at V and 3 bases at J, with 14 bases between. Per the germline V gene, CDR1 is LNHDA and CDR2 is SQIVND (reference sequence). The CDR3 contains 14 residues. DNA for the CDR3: TGTGCCAGTAGTCCCGGGTTAGGGGGCTACGAGCAGTACTTC. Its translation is CASSPGLGGYEQYF. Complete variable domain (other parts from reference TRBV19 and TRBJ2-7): DGGITQSPKYLFRKEGQNVTLSCEQNLNHDAMYWYRQDPGQGLRLIYYSQIVNDFQKGDIAEGYSVSREKKESFPLTVTSAQKNPTAFYLCASSPGLGGYEQYFGPGTRLTVT.

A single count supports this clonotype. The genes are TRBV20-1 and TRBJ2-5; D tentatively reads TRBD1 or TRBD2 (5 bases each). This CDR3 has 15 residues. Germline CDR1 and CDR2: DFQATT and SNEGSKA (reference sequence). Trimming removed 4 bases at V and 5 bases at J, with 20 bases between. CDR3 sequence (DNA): TGCAGTGCTACCACGGGGACCGAAAGCGAGGAGACCCAGTACTTC. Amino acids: CSATTGTESEETQYF.